These 27 T cell receptor beta chains originate from one sample sequenced in a study of blood T cell repertoires in COVID-19. Produced via immunoSEQ multiplex PCR; TCRdb's table is partial and in-frame only. The sample yields roughly 240,000 clones, approximately 84% seen once. The specimen was peripheral blood. The source is a woman aged 80 or older with acute or convalescent COVID-19.

The chain employs TRBV28 and TRBJ1-4, with 7 bases identical to TRBD1. The CDR3 is made up of 15 amino acids. The germline CDR1 and CDR2 sequences are MDHEN and SYDVKM. With V trimmed by 5 bases and J by 1 base, 4 bases remained unmatched. CDR3 region: CASSPYRGTNEKLFF. CDR3 DNA sequence: TGTGCCAGCAGTCCGTACAGGGGAACTAATGAAAAACTGTTTTTT.

This sequence joins TRBV11-2 and TRBJ2-1; 13 bases fit TRBD2. The CDR3 has 15 amino acids. V dropped 6 bases and J dropped 8; count of bases not matched to a gene: 7. The V gene's germline CDR1 is SGHAT and CDR2 FQNNGV. In DNA, the CDR3 is TGTGCCAGCAGGAGGACTAGCGGGAGTTACTATGAGCAGTTCTTC. Its protein is CASRRTSGSYYEQFF.

The V and J genes are TRBV15 and TRBJ2-1; D is unclear. Germline CDR1 is LNHNV and CDR2 is YYDKDF (reference sequence). The CDR3 runs 13 residues. Trimming cost V 0 bases and J 6 bases, with 6 bases left between them. Here the CDR3 DNA reads TGTGCCACCAGCAGAGATTACTTCAATGAGCAGTTCTTC. This encodes CATSRDYFNEQFF. Full variable domain (rest looked up from reference TRBV15 and TRBJ2-1): DAMVIQNPRYQVTQFGKPVTLSCSQTLNHNVMYWYQQKSSQAPKLLFHYYDKDFNNEADTPDNFQSRRPNTSFCFLDIRSPGLGDTAMYLCATSRDYFNEQFFGPGTRLTVL.

V and J are TRBV18 and TRBJ2-1; D not resolved. The length of the CDR3 is 15 residues. Trimming took off 0 bases at V and 4 bases at J, with 10 bases between the two ends. In germline, CDR1 is KGHSH, CDR2 LQKENI. CDR3 amino acids: CASSPPSRAYNEQFF. Here the CDR3 DNA reads TGTGCCAGCTCACCACCAAGTCGAGCTTACAATGAGCAGTTCTTC.

The chain has TRBV9 and TRBJ1-5; TRBD1 matches at 9 bases. V shed 3 bases, J shed 3 bases, and the junction held 4 bases outside the gene matches. CDR1 and CDR2 (germline): SGDLS, YYNGEE. CDR3 length equals 15 residues. The CDR3 sequence: CASSATGGFNQPQHF. The CDR3 DNA reads as TGTGCCAGCAGCGCGACAGGGGGGTTCAATCAGCCCCAGCATTTT.

The V call is TRBV7-2, the J call TRBJ2-7, with D hard to call. V was shortened by 0 bases and J by 2 bases, with 8 bases between the two germline ends. The CDR3 runs 14 residues. Germline assignment: CDR1 SGHTA and CDR2 FQGNSA. The CDR3: CASSLARQTYEQYF. The CDR3 DNA sequence: TGTGCCAGCAGCTTAGCCCGCCAGACCTACGAGCAGTACTTC.

The DNA of the CDR3 is TGTGCCAGCAGCGATCTAATGGGCAATCAGCCCCAGCATTTT. Protein: CASSDLMGNQPQHF. The V gene is TRBV7-2, the J gene TRBJ1-5; D uncertain. CDR1 and CDR2 (germline): SGHTA, FQGNSA. V shed 5 bases and J shed 2 bases, with 10 bases lying between them. The CDR3 totals 14 residues.

This sequence joins TRBV20-1 and TRBJ1-5; 7 nucleotides agree with TRBD1. Germline V lookup: CDR1 DFQATT, CDR2 SNEGSKA (reference sequence). The CDR3 has 14 amino acids. V gave up 4 bases and J gave up 7 bases; unmatched junction bases: 10. CDR3 DNA: TGCAGTGCTACTGAAGGGACAGTCGAACAGCCCCAGCATTTT. Translation: CSATEGTVEQPQHF.

A few counts support this clone. The chain joins TRBV28 to TRBJ2-5; TRBD2 might be the D (6 bases). Germline assignment: CDR1 MDHEN and CDR2 SYDVKM. CDR3 length: 13 amino acids. V was shortened by 4 bases and J by 4 bases, with 10 bases between the two germline ends. The CDR3 reads CASSSTSIETQYF. DNA of the CDR3: TGTGCCAGCAGTTCGACTAGTATAGAGACCCAGTACTTC.

This chain connects TRBV25-1 to TRBJ1-4, with unresolved D. The germline V gene encodes CDR1 MGHDK and CDR2 SYGVNS. V was pared by 2 bases and J by 7 bases, with 14 bases between. The CDR3 extends over 15 amino acids. Here the CDR3 reads CASSEPTRVSEKLFF. The CDR3 DNA is TGTGCCAGCAGTGAACCAACGAGGGTTAGTGAAAAACTGTTTTTT.

The V gene is TRBV19, the J gene TRBJ1-2; the match to TRBD1 covers 9 bases. Germline CDR1 and CDR2: LNHDA and SQIVND (reference sequence). The V segment lost 3 bases and the J segment 6 bases; nucleotides outside the gene matches: 14. The CDR3 runs to 17 residues. The CDR3 nucleotides are TGTGCCAGTAGTATCGGCTTTACGGGACAGGGAGGAAATGGCTACACCTTC. Protein: CASSIGFTGQGGNGYTF.

There are a few counts of this clone. The V gene is TRBV7-6, the J gene TRBJ2-3; 13 bases are shared with TRBD2. V shed 5 bases, J shed 5 bases, and the junction held 10 bases outside the gene matches. Germline assignment: CDR1 SGHVS and CDR2 FNYEAQ. There are 17 residues in the CDR3. The CDR3 loop reads CASSVTSGGFEEDTQYF. The CDR3 bases are TGTGCCAGCAGCGTGACTAGCGGGGGGTTTGAAGAAGATACGCAGTATTTT.

The rearrangement joins TRBV5-4 to TRBJ1-1; TRBD1 matches at 10 bases. J lost 5 bases, V lost 4 bases, and 8 bases had no gene match. CDR1 and CDR2 (germline): SGHNT, YYREEE (reference sequence). The CDR3 length is 15 residues. The CDR3 region is CASSTGQGPGTEAFF. The CDR3 nucleotides are TGTGCCAGCAGCACGGGACAGGGGCCGGGAACTGAAGCTTTCTTT.

The chain has TRBV7-9 and TRBJ2-5; TRBD1 matches 7 bases. The germline CDR1 and CDR2 sequences are SEHNR and FQNEAQ (reference sequence). Losses at the gene ends were 8 bases for V and 1 base for J; bases not matched to a gene: 7. The CDR3 is made up of 14 amino acids. The CDR3 is CASEIGTVQETQYF. The CDR3 DNA sequence: TGTGCCAGCGAGATTGGGACAGTCCAAGAGACCCAGTACTTC.

The CDR3 coding sequence is TGTGCCAGCACAAAACTAGCGCAACCTTACAATGAGCAGTTCTTC. It encodes CASTKLAQPYNEQFF. The V gene is TRBV7-3, the J gene TRBJ2-1, with TRBD2 matching 7 bases. CDR1 and CDR2 (germline): SGHTA, FQGTGA. The CDR3 covers 15 residues. Trimming at V came to 7 bases and at J to 4 bases, leaving 10 bases not matched to a gene.

As regards this clone: This sample also contains other DNA sequences that code for the same CDR3. The rearrangement links TRBV7-2 to TRBJ2-5; 7 bases are shared with TRBD1. Germline loops: CDR1 SGHTA, CDR2 FQGNSA. V trimming: 5 bases; J trimming: 2 bases; junction bases outside the gene matches: 5. The CDR3 is made up of 14 amino acids. CDR3 sequence: CASSPGTVQETQYF. The CDR3 DNA follows: TGTGCCAGCAGCCCAGGGACAGTACAAGAGACCCAGTACTTC.

The CDR3 DNA sequence: TGCGCCAGCGGCCTGCAGACTTCTAATGAAAAACTGTTTTTT. It yields the protein CASGLQTSNEKLFF. This rearrangement joins TRBV5-1 to TRBJ1-4; D gene uncertain. Germline CDR1 is SGHRS and CDR2 is YFSETQ. This CDR3 has 14 amino acids. V was clipped by 7 bases and J by 3 bases, with 13 bases between them. The entire variable domain, with the rest obtained from reference TRBV5-1 and TRBJ1-4, is as follows: KAGVTQTPRYLIKTRGQQVTLSCSPISGHRSVSWYQQTPGQGLQFLFEYFSETQRNKGNFPGRFSGRQFSNSRSEMNVSTLELGDSALYLCASGLQTSNEKLFFGSGTQLSVL.

This clone was seen only a few times. This rearrangement joins TRBV18 to TRBJ1-2; D might be TRBD1 (5 bases). The germline V and J ends were trimmed by 0 bases and 6 bases, with 11 bases remaining between them. The CDR3 is 14 amino acids. The V gene's germline CDR1 is KGHSH and CDR2 LQKENI. CDR3 coding DNA: TGTGCCAGCTCACCACCGGCCGGGGGACATGGCTACACCTTC. Its protein is CASSPPAGGHGYTF. Together with reference TRBV18 and TRBJ1-2, the CDR3 gives the full variable domain: NAGVMQNPRHLVRRRGQEARLRCSPMKGHSHVYWYRQLPEEGLKFMVYLQKENIIDESGMPKERFSAEFPKEGPSILRIQQVVRGDSAAYFCASSPPAGGHGYTFGSGTRLTVV.

The chain links TRBV28 to TRBJ1-2; a possible D gene is TRBD1 (6 bases). The CDR3 contains 14 residues. From germline, CDR1 is MDHEN and CDR2 SYDVKM. V was pared by 6 bases and J by 0 bases, with 11 bases between. CDR3 amino acids: CASRSQGSNYGYTF. DNA for the CDR3: TGTGCCAGCAGGTCCCAGGGGTCTAACTATGGCTACACCTTC.

This chain uses TRBV6-6 with TRBJ2-7; 11 nucleotides agree with TRBD2. After removal of 6 bases from V and 0 bases from J, the junction contained 4 bases not matched to a gene. The V gene's germline CDR1 is MNHNY and CDR2 SVGAGI (reference sequence). The CDR3 totals 15 residues. This chain's CDR3 is CASRTGTSGSYEQYF. The CDR3 DNA sequence: TGTGCCAGCAGAACCGGGACTAGCGGCTCCTACGAGCAGTACTTC.

The chain joins TRBV18 to TRBJ2-2; D is uncertain. Trimming pared 2 bases from V and 0 bases from J, leaving 4 bases between. Per germline, CDR1 KGHSH and CDR2 LQKENI. CDR3 length equals 14 residues. In DNA form, the CDR3 reads TGTGCCAGCTCACCAAACTCGAACACCGGGGAGCTGTTTTTT. Its translation: CASSPNSNTGELFF.

The genes are TRBV18 and TRBJ2-2; D not resolved. The CDR3 has 13 residues. Germline values: CDR1 KGHSH, CDR2 LQKENI. V gave up 2 bases and J gave up 6 bases, with 7 bases separating them. The CDR3 bases are TGTGCCAGCTCACCAGTCTCTGCCGGGGAGCTGTTTTTT. Translation: CASSPVSAGELFF.

J is TRBJ2-1 and V is TRBV2; 12 nucleotides line up with TRBD2. Germline values: CDR1 SNHLY, CDR2 FYNNEI. The CDR3 runs to 14 residues. V lost 8 bases, J lost 6 bases, and 5 bases stayed unmatched. The CDR3 loop is CASRTSGRFNEQFF. In DNA form, the CDR3 reads TGTGCCAGCCGTACTAGCGGGAGGTTCAATGAGCAGTTCTTC.

The sample holds one count of this clone. Other DNA sequences in the sample encode the same CDR3. This chain joins TRBV3-1 (or the pseudogene TRBV3-2) and TRBJ2-7; 10 positions agree with TRBD2. Per germline, CDR1 LGHDT and CDR2 YNNKEL (reference sequence). V lost 1 base and J lost 0; bases outside the gene matches: 3. The CDR3 has 16 amino acids. The CDR3 DNA is TGTGCCAGCAGCCAAGGGACTAGCGGCAGCTCCTACGAGCAGTACTTC. Encoded protein: CASSQGTSGSSYEQYF.

The V gene is TRBV7-8, the J gene TRBJ1-1, with TRBD1 matching over 7 bases. This CDR3 has 15 residues. Germline trimming cut 2 bases from V and 6 bases from J; bases unmatched to any gene: 9. Germline V gives CDR1 SGHVS, CDR2 FQNEAQ. CDR3 loop: CASSLKTGSNSEAFF. The CDR3 DNA reads as TGTGCCAGCAGCTTAAAGACAGGGAGTAACTCTGAAGCTTTCTTT. Looking up the rest from reference TRBV7-8 and TRBJ1-1 gives the full variable domain: GAGVSQSPRYKVAKRGQDVALRCDPISGHVSLFWYQQALGQGPEFLTYFQNEAQLDKSGLPSDRFFAERPEGSVSTLKIQRTQQEDSAVYLCASSLKTGSNSEAFFGQGTRLTVV.

V and J are TRBV7-9 and TRBJ1-3; no definite D call. The CDR3 covers 14 residues. V dropped 4 bases and J dropped 2 bases, with 9 bases sitting between them. CDR1 SEHNR and CDR2 FQNEAQ come from the germline V gene (reference sequence). The CDR3 nucleotides read TGTGCCAGCAGCTCTAGATACACTGGAAACACCATATATTTT. It codes for CASSSRYTGNTIYF. The full variable domain, with the rest looked up from reference TRBV7-9 and TRBJ1-3, is DTGVSQNPRHKITKRGQNVTFRCDPISEHNRLYWYRQTLGQGPEFLTYFQNEAQLEKSRLLSDRFSAERPKGSFSTLEIQRTEQGDSAMYLCASSSRYTGNTIYFGEGSWLTVV.

This clone was seen once. The rearrangement links TRBV29-1 to TRBJ2-3; 8 bases map to TRBD2. This CDR3 is built from 18 residues. J was trimmed by 0 bases and V by 3 bases; bases with no gene match: 14. CDR1 is SQVTM and CDR2 is ANQGSEA in the germline V gene. CDR3: CSVEGGSGTHSSTDTQYF. The CDR3, as DNA: TGCAGCGTTGAGGGGGGTAGCGGGACGCATTCTAGCACAGATACGCAGTATTTT.